The 24 T cell receptor beta chains reported below all come from one sample, sequenced in a study of breast tumors, draining lymph nodes, adjacent tissues. Each CDR3 protein is one row after TCRdb ran MiXCR on the multiplex PCR reads. This sample yields about 14,000 distinct CDR3 sequences, of which around 57% are seen a single time; roughly 31% belongs to the top ten. Sequenced: tumor-adjacent breast tissue. The source of these receptors is a female donor with breast cancer. Some clones in this sample may be carry-over from other donors' samples.

This clonotype is medium-sized in the sample. The rearrangement uses TRBV11-1 and TRBJ2-1, with 9 bases lining up with TRBD2. V was clipped by 5 bases and J by 11 bases; unmatched bases: 16. The CDR3 has 16 residues. Looked up from germline, CDR1 is SGHAT and CDR2 is FQDESV (reference sequence). The CDR3 protein is CASSNYPRTSETQQFF. For the CDR3, the DNA is TGTGCCAGCAGCAACTACCCCAGGACTAGCGAGACCCAGCAGTTCTTC.

This clonotype was counted many times. The rearrangement uses TRBV7-3 and TRBJ2-1; no reliable D call. This CDR3 is built from 15 residues. Germline V CDR1 and CDR2: SGHTA, FQGTGA. The V end was cut by 1 base, the J end by 0 bases, with 7 bases between. The DNA for the CDR3 is TGTGCCAGCAGCTTAAGTGCGGCCTCCTACAATGAGCAGTTCTTC. It encodes CASSLSAASYNEQFF.

The chain is built from TRBV7-2 and TRBJ1-2; D is uncertain. The CDR3 runs 14 residues. Trimming removed 1 base from V and 1 base from J, with 7 bases in between. Germline V gene data show CDR1 as SGHTA and CDR2 as FQGNSA. The CDR3 DNA sequence: TGTGCCAGCAGCTTAGTGGCGGGTAACTATGGCTACACCTTC. Translating it yields CASSLVAGNYGYTF.

The V and J genes are TRBV12-3 or TRBV12-4 and TRBJ1-6; D gene ambiguous. The CDR3 has 14 residues. V shed 4 bases and J shed 9 bases, with 13 bases lying between them. DNA of the CDR3: TGTGCCAGCAGTTACGCCGGGAGCGGTTCACCCCTCCACTTT. This translates into CASSYAGSGSPLHF.

The chain combines TRBV15 with TRBJ2-3, with 9 bases aligning to TRBD2. CDR3 size: 17 residues. The V gene's germline CDR1 is LNHNV and CDR2 YYDKDF (reference sequence). The junction had 6 bases not matched to a gene; V was cut back by 0 bases and J by 2 bases. CDR3 amino acids: CATSRDGAGGNTDTQYF. DNA of the CDR3: TGTGCCACCAGCAGAGATGGGGCGGGAGGGAACACAGATACGCAGTATTTT.

The chain has TRBV7-3 and TRBJ1-1; TRBD1 is a possible D gene (5 bases). Per the germline V gene, CDR1 is SGHTA and CDR2 is FQGTGA. Trimming left V 6 bases short and J 5 bases short, with 13 bases between. The CDR3 covers 13 residues. The CDR3 region has the DNA TGTGCCAGCAGTCATGGGGGAGGAACTGAAGCTTTCTTT. Translated: CASSHGGGTEAFF.

The V call is TRBV5-4, the J call TRBJ2-7, with D perhaps TRBD1 or TRBD2 (5 bases each). The V gene lost 0 bases and the J gene lost 2 bases, with 15 bases spanning the gap. The CDR3 runs to 16 residues. Germline CDR1 reads SGHNT; CDR2 reads YYREEE (reference sequence). For the CDR3, the DNA is TGTGCCAGCAGCTTGGGAGCCGGGACGGCCACCTACGAGCAGTACTTC. Translating it yields CASSLGAGTATYEQYF.

The chain uses TRBV27 and TRBJ2-7, with D possibly being TRBD1 or TRBD2 (5 bases each). The germline CDR1 and CDR2 sequences are MNHEY and SMNVEV (reference sequence). V dropped 1 base and J dropped 3 bases, with 7 bases sitting between them. This CDR3 spans 13 amino acids. Written as DNA, the CDR3 is TGTGCCAGCAGTTTATGGGGGAACTACGAGCAGTACTTC. Translated: CASSLWGNYEQYF.

This clonotype occurred many times. The V call is TRBV5-1, the J call TRBJ2-6; perhaps D is TRBD1 or TRBD2 (5 bases each). CDR3 length: 20 amino acids. CDR1 is SGHRS, CDR2 YFSETQ, per germline. V gave up 1 base and J gave up 1 base, with 21 bases separating them. The CDR3 DNA is TGCGCCAGCAGCTTGCAAGGGGTTGCTTCTTCGGGGTCTGGGGCCAACGTCCTGACTTTC. Amino acid sequence: CASSLQGVASSGSGANVLTF. Full variable domain (remainder filled in from reference TRBV5-1 and TRBJ2-6): KAGVTQTPRYLIKTRGQQVTLSCSPISGHRSVSWYQQTPGQGLQFLFEYFSETQRNKGNFPGRFSGRQFSNSRSEMNVSTLELGDSALYLCASSLQGVASSGSGANVLTFGAGSRLTVL.

In its sample, this clonotype was seen many times. A read error may explain this, as a much larger clone is one base away. The chain recombines TRBV12-5 with TRBJ1-4; no definite D call. V was clipped by 3 bases and J by 4 bases, with 15 bases between them. The germline V gene has CDR1 LGHNT and CDR2 FRNRAP. The CDR3 totals 16 residues. This CDR3 reads CASGFWSQAGNEKLFF. CDR3 coding DNA: TGTGCTAGTGGTTTCTGGTCGCAGGCCGGTAATGAAAAACTGTTTTTT. The whole variable domain, remainder taken from reference TRBV12-5 and TRBJ1-4, is DARVTQTPRHKVTEMGQEVTMRCQPILGHNTVFWYRQTMMQGLELLAYFRNRAPLDDSGMPKDRFSAEMPDATLATLKIQPSEPRDSAVYFCASGFWSQAGNEKLFFGSGTQLSVL.

This clonotype appeared a few times. Being one base from a much bigger clone, this may be a read error. The CDR3, as DNA: TGTGCCATCAGTAGACAGGGGGGAACTGAAGCTTTCTTT. It specifies CAISRQGGTEAFF. The chain has TRBV10-3 and TRBJ1-1; TRBD1 matches 9 bases. This CDR3 is 13 amino acids long. The trim removed 5 bases at V and 5 bases at J, leaving 3 bases unmatched. Germline V gives CDR1 ENHRY, CDR2 SYGVKD.

The table lists this clonotype with a count of one. This may come from a read error, since a much larger clone is one base off. The V call is TRBV6-1, the J call TRBJ2-7; 11 nucleotides agree with TRBD2. Losses at the gene ends were 5 bases for V and 0 bases for J; bases not matched to a gene: 3. CDR3 size: 15 residues. Germline CDR1 reads MNHNS; CDR2 reads SASEGT. The CDR3 nucleotides are TGTGCCAGCAGTCCCGGGACTAGCGGCTCCTACGAGCAGTACTTC. It specifies CASSPGTSGSYEQYF.

This clonotype has just a few counts. This chain joins TRBV7-2 and TRBJ1-2; D not resolved. Between the trimmed V and J ends, which lost 3 bases and 2 bases, there was a span of 13 bases. The germline V gene has CDR1 SGHTA and CDR2 FQGNSA. The CDR3 is made up of 15 amino acids. The DNA for the CDR3 is TGTGCCAGCAGCTTTTCGGTCACACCCAACTATGGCTACACCTTC. Translation: CASSFSVTPNYGYTF.

This rearrangement joins TRBV19 to TRBJ2-7; D remains unclear. Germline V gene data show CDR1 as LNHDA and CDR2 as SQIVND (reference sequence). Trimming took 4 bases from V and 6 from J, leaving 19 bases between them. The CDR3 has 15 residues. The chain's CDR3 is CASSKSVWTLVEQYF. CDR3 nucleotides: TGTGCCAGTAGTAAAAGCGTTTGGACCCTTGTCGAGCAGTACTTC.

This sequence joins TRBV18 and TRBJ2-1; the match to TRBD1 covers 12 bases. CDR3 length: 20 residues. Trimming at V came to 3 bases and at J to 4 bases, leaving 16 bases not matched to a gene. Germline assignment: CDR1 KGHSH and CDR2 LQKENI. The CDR3 DNA reads TGTGCCAGCTCACCTGCTAGAGGACCCGGGACAGGGGGCGCGTACAATGAGCAGTTCTTC. This gives the protein CASSPARGPGTGGAYNEQFF.

This clonotype occurred many times. The gene calls are TRBV27 and TRBJ2-7; D unresolved. The CDR3 has 14 amino acids. V lost 0 bases to trimming and J lost 4 bases, with 10 bases between them. Per the germline V gene, CDR1 is MNHEY and CDR2 is SMNVEV (reference sequence). CDR3 region: CASSLSPPGYEQYF. The CDR3, as DNA: TGTGCCAGCAGTTTATCGCCTCCCGGGTACGAGCAGTACTTC.

This clonotype is a singleton in its sample. The V call is TRBV10-3, the J call TRBJ1-2; tentative D call: TRBD1 (5 bases). The CDR3 length is 14 residues. CDR1 is ENHRY, CDR2 SYGVKD, per germline. The V gene lost 10 bases and the J gene lost 4 bases, with 19 bases spanning the gap. CDR3 amino acids: CATGGSGLTYGYTF. The CDR3 DNA is TGTGCCACGGGGGGGTCAGGGCTTACCTATGGCTACACCTTC.

The rearrangement joins TRBV15 to TRBJ2-3; no reliable D call. The CDR3 sequence is 13 residues long. V shed 0 bases and J shed 5 bases, with 6 bases lying between them. Germline CDR1 is LNHNV and CDR2 is YYDKDF (reference sequence). The CDR3 region is CATSRDLGDTQYF. The CDR3 DNA is TGTGCCACCAGCAGAGATTTAGGAGATACGCAGTATTTT. The full variable domain, rest sourced from reference TRBV15 and TRBJ2-3, is DAMVIQNPRYQVTQFGKPVTLSCSQTLNHNVMYWYQQKSSQAPKLLFHYYDKDFNNEADTPDNFQSRRPNTSFCFLDIRSPGLGDTAMYLCATSRDLGDTQYFGPGTRLTVL.

This clonotype was detected many times. A much larger clone lies one base from this, so it may be a read error. The chain combines TRBV5-5 with TRBJ2-2, with 7 bases identical to TRBD2. Germline V gene sequence: CDR1 SGHKS, CDR2 YYEKEE (reference sequence). The CDR3 runs 16 residues. CDR3 residues: CASSLGTSLGDGELFF. CDR3 bases: TGTGCCAGCAGCTTGGGGACTAGTTTAGGCGACGGGGAGCTGTTCTTT.

This clonotype occurred once. This sequence joins TRBV4-2 and TRBJ1-2; the D gene is possibly TRBD1 (5 bases). The CDR3 covers 15 residues. With 1 base removed from V and 8 bases from J, the gap between germline ends came to 17 bases. The germline V gene has CDR1 LGHNA and CDR2 YNFKEQ. The CDR3 DNA is TGTGCCAGCAGCCAAGCCGACAGCCCCAGGTACGGCTACACCTTC. It encodes CASSQADSPRYGYTF.

The rearrangement links TRBV12-3 or TRBV12-4 to TRBJ1-3, with D unresolved. V lost 6 bases to trimming and J lost 6 bases, with 18 bases between them. This CDR3 has 15 amino acids. CDR3 bases: TGTGCCAGCAGACCCAACCTTGCTTTATTAAACACCATATATTTT. Translating gives CASRPNLALLNTIYF.

The V and J genes are TRBV20-1 and TRBJ2-1, with 12 bases lining up with TRBD2. This CDR3 region has 16 residues. From germline, CDR1 is DFQATT and CDR2 SNEGSKA (reference sequence). J lost 6 bases, V lost 1 base, and 7 bases had no gene match. CDR3 in amino acids: CSARVLAGGHPNEQFF. The CDR3 DNA follows: TGCAGTGCTAGAGTTCTAGCGGGAGGGCACCCCAATGAGCAGTTCTTC.

This clonotype was counted between two and nine times. V and J are TRBV20-1 and TRBJ1-6; D is possibly TRBD1 (5 bases). In germline, CDR1 is DFQATT, CDR2 SNEGSKA (reference sequence). V shed 3 bases and J shed 8 bases, with 14 bases lying between them. The CDR3 runs 14 residues. This CDR3 is CSASLGGDHSPLHF. The CDR3 DNA reads as TGCAGTGCTAGCCTCGGGGGAGATCATTCACCCCTCCACTTT.

The chain combines TRBV10-3 with TRBJ2-7; D is possibly TRBD2 (6 bases). This CDR3 spans 14 amino acids. In germline, CDR1 is ENHRY, CDR2 SYGVKD. V shed 2 bases and J shed 5 bases, with 13 bases lying between them. The CDR3 loop is CAISEGGARDEQYF. The CDR3 DNA reads TGTGCCATCAGTGAGGGAGGGGCGCGTGACGAGCAGTACTTC.